What follows are 25 T cell receptor beta chains derived from one specimen sequenced in a study of blood T cell repertoires in COVID-19. Sequencing used immunoSEQ multiplex PCR; TCRdb keeps in-frame clones, though not all of them. The sample includes about 220,000 clones, around 80% of them seen just once. Specimen: peripheral blood. The receptors originated from a woman in her 70s with acute or convalescent COVID-19.

The CDR3 sequence is CASSEMALAGGSTDTQYF. CDR3 bases: TGTGCCAGCAGTGAAATGGCGCTAGCGGGGGGATCCACAGATACGCAGTATTTT. This chain links TRBV6-1 with TRBJ2-3, with TRBD2 identical over 11 bases. Germline loops: CDR1 MNHNS, CDR2 SASEGT. This CDR3 spans 18 amino acids. The J segment lost 2 bases and the V segment lost 2 bases, leaving 9 bases of the junction unmatched.

The chain combines TRBV18 with TRBJ1-5; D is unresolved. V was pared by 1 base and J by 6 bases, with 16 bases between. This CDR3 region has 16 residues. From germline, CDR1 is KGHSH and CDR2 LQKENI. The DNA for the CDR3 is TGTGCCAGCTCACCACTCCCACCTAGCAACGGTCAGCCCCAGCATTTT. This encodes CASSPLPPSNGQPQHF. The full variable domain, in which reference TRBV18 and TRBJ1-5 provide the parts outside the CDR3, is NAGVMQNPRHLVRRRGQEARLRCSPMKGHSHVYWYRQLPEEGLKFMVYLQKENIIDESGMPKERFSAEFPKEGPSILRIQQVVRGDSAAYFCASSPLPPSNGQPQHFGDGTRLSIL.

Only a few counts were recorded for this clone. The chain couples TRBV3-1 (or the pseudogene TRBV3-2) to TRBJ2-1; 8 nucleotides align to TRBD2. Looked up from germline, CDR1 is LGHDT and CDR2 is YNNKEL (reference sequence). The V and J ends lost 4 bases and 1 base, in that order; junction bases with no gene match: 3. CDR3 size: 15 residues. CDR3 DNA: TGTGCCAGCAGCCTTAAGCGGGGGTCCTACAATGAGCAGTTCTTC. Its protein is CASSLKRGSYNEQFF.

V gene TRBV6-2 or TRBV6-3 combines with J gene TRBJ2-7; 11 bases agree with TRBD1. The CDR3 sequence is 14 residues long. From germline, CDR1 is MNHEY and CDR2 SVGEGT. V shed 4 bases and J 3 bases; nucleotides not matched to a gene: 2. As DNA, the CDR3 is TGTGCCAGCAGTTGGGGACAGGGGGTCTACGAGCAGTACTTC. Translation gives CASSWGQGVYEQYF.

This clone was seen only a few times. The rearrangement links TRBV27 to TRBJ2-7; 7 bases match TRBD2. This CDR3 is 20 amino acids long. Germline V lookup: CDR1 MNHEY, CDR2 SMNVEV (reference sequence). V lost 1 base, J lost 0 bases, and 18 bases stayed unmatched. As DNA, the CDR3 is TGTGCCAGCAGTTTATTGACCCCCGGGTATTACGGGGGGACCTCCTACGAGCAGTACTTC. As protein: CASSLLTPGYYGGTSYEQYF.

This rearrangement joins TRBV2 to TRBJ1-4; TRBD1 might be the D (5 bases). The V gene lost 3 bases and the J gene lost 1 base, with 6 bases spanning the gap. The germline V gene has CDR1 SNHLY and CDR2 FYNNEI. The CDR3 totals 14 residues. This CDR3 is CASSDRETNEKLFF. The CDR3, as DNA: TGTGCCAGCAGTGACAGGGAAACTAATGAAAAACTGTTTTTT.

The V call is TRBV5-1, the J call TRBJ2-1; the match to TRBD2 covers 11 bases. CDR1 and CDR2 from the germline V gene are SGHRS and YFSETQ. The V gene end was trimmed by 0 bases and the J gene end by 7 bases; junction bases not matched to a gene: 9. CDR3 length equals 17 residues. CDR3 sequence: CASSLDPSGGIKNEQFF. The DNA for the CDR3 is TGCGCCAGCAGCTTGGATCCTAGCGGGGGGATTAAAAATGAGCAGTTCTTC.

The chain combines TRBV5-1 with TRBJ2-5, with D possibly being TRBD1 (5 bases). The germline V gene encodes CDR1 SGHRS and CDR2 YFSETQ. The CDR3 sequence is 15 residues long. Trimming took 0 bases from V and 0 from J, leaving 9 bases between them. The CDR3 protein is CASSLVVGDQETQYF. DNA of the CDR3: TGCGCCAGCAGCTTGGTTGTAGGGGACCAAGAGACCCAGTACTTC.

Ten or more counts support this clone. Other DNA sequences in this specimen translate into the identical CDR3. This chain links TRBV24-1 with TRBJ2-7; 10 positions match TRBD1. After removal of 5 bases from V and 4 bases from J, the junction contained 4 bases not matched to a gene. The CDR3 has 14 amino acids. Germline CDR1 is KGHDR and CDR2 is SFDVKD. CDR3 sequence: CATSGPGQGYEQYF. CDR3 coding DNA: TGTGCCACCAGTGGCCCGGGACAGGGGTACGAGCAGTACTTC.

J is TRBJ1-1 and V is TRBV6-5; 9 positions agree with TRBD1. The CDR3 loop spans 12 amino acids. Germline V gives CDR1 MNHEY, CDR2 SVGAGI. V was pared by 6 bases and J by 11 bases, with 7 bases of the junction left unmatched. CDR3 DNA sequence: TGTGCCAGCAGAGTCCACAGGGGGCACGCTTTCTTT. Its protein is CASRVHRGHAFF.

In DNA, the CDR3 is TGCGCCAGCAGTGATCGGGGGGCGCGGACCCAGTACTTC. Translated: CASSDRGARTQYF. The V call is TRBV10-1, the J call TRBJ2-5, with D perhaps TRBD2 (7 bases). V gave up 3 bases and J gave up 7 bases, with 12 bases separating them. This CDR3 has 13 amino acids. Germline CDR1 WNHNN, CDR2 SYGVQD (reference sequence).

This sequence joins TRBV2 and TRBJ2-5; TRBD1 might be the D (6 bases). The CDR3 extends over 15 amino acids. Between the trimmed V and J ends, which lost 4 bases and 1 base, there was a span of 13 bases. Germline loops: CDR1 SNHLY, CDR2 FYNNEI. CDR3 sequence (DNA): TGTGCCAGCAGTGGGGACATCAGGGGCCAAGAGACCCAGTACTTC. Encoded protein: CASSGDIRGQETQYF.

The chain carries TRBV24-1 and TRBJ2-1; 7 nucleotides match TRBD1. The germline CDR1 and CDR2 sequences are KGHDR and SFDVKD. V dropped 1 base and J dropped 7; count of bases not matched to a gene: 9. This CDR3 has 16 residues. The CDR3 nucleotides read TGTGCCACCAGTGATTTTCCGGCAGGGGGTAGGAATGAGCAGTTCTTC. Amino acid sequence: CATSDFPAGGRNEQFF.

The V call is TRBV7-2, the J call TRBJ2-3; 13 bases match TRBD2. V was clipped by 5 bases and J by 1 base; unmatched bases: 3. This CDR3 comprises 16 residues. Germline V gene sequence: CDR1 SGHTA, CDR2 FQGNSA. CDR3 sequence reads: CASSPGLAGGTDTQYF. The CDR3 DNA reads as TGTGCCAGCAGCCCAGGACTAGCGGGGGGCACAGATACGCAGTATTTT.

This chain connects TRBV3-1 (or the pseudogene TRBV3-2) to TRBJ1-1; D remains unclear. The V gene lost 4 bases and the J gene lost 0 bases, with 6 bases spanning the gap. CDR3 length: 13 amino acids. Germline loops: CDR1 LGHDT, CDR2 YNNKEL (reference sequence). The CDR3, as DNA: TGTGCCAGCAGCCGTCGGTTGAACACTGAAGCTTTCTTT. It encodes CASSRRLNTEAFF.

The chain couples TRBV2 to TRBJ2-2; unclear D gene. Trimming took 1 base from V and 4 from J, leaving 7 bases between them. The CDR3 loop spans 14 amino acids. Per germline, CDR1 SNHLY and CDR2 FYNNEI. The CDR3 region is CASSEVQATGELFF. The CDR3 bases are TGTGCCAGCAGTGAAGTCCAGGCCACCGGGGAGCTGTTTTTT.

The chain combines TRBV18 with TRBJ2-1; D possibly corresponds to TRBD2 (6 bases). This CDR3 is built from 15 residues. From germline, CDR1 is KGHSH and CDR2 LQKENI. V was shortened by 3 bases and J by 4 bases, with 13 bases between the two germline ends. This CDR3 reads CASSPGQTRYNEQFF. CDR3 coding DNA: TGTGCCAGCTCACCGGGGCAGACTAGATACAATGAGCAGTTCTTC.

The chain couples TRBV3-1 (or the pseudogene TRBV3-2) to TRBJ2-5; no clear D gene. The CDR3 is made up of 12 amino acids. CDR1 and CDR2 (germline): LGHDT, YNNKEL (reference sequence). Trimming cost V 0 bases and J 5 bases, with 4 bases left between them. This chain's CDR3 is CASSQDQETQYF. CDR3 DNA sequence: TGTGCCAGCAGCCAAGATCAGGAGACCCAGTACTTC.

V is TRBV6-5 and J is TRBJ2-6; weak D call: TRBD2 (6 bases). This CDR3 is 14 amino acids long. In germline, CDR1 is MNHEY, CDR2 SVGAGI. Trimming removed 0 bases at V and 8 bases at J, with 8 bases between. CDR3 region: CASSYSRGPNVLTF. The DNA of the CDR3 is TGTGCCAGCAGTTACTCGCGGGGCCCCAACGTCCTGACTTTC.

The V call is TRBV24-1, the J call TRBJ2-1; possibly TRBD1 for D (6 bases). Trimming took 1 base from V and 6 from J, leaving 12 bases between them. CDR1 is KGHDR, CDR2 SFDVKD, per germline. CDR3 length: 15 amino acids. CDR3 protein: CATSDFREGGNEQFF. The CDR3 DNA sequence: TGTGCCACCAGTGATTTCAGGGAAGGGGGCAATGAGCAGTTCTTC.

This clone was found a few times. In DNA form, the CDR3 reads TGTGCCACCAGTAAGGCGGACAGGGTCACTGGCTACACCTTC. Encoded protein: CATSKADRVTGYTF. The V gene is TRBV24-1, the J gene TRBJ1-2; TRBD1 agrees at 8 bases. The germline V gene encodes CDR1 KGHDR and CDR2 SFDVKD. The CDR3 is 14 residues long. V was clipped by 6 bases and J by 7 bases; unmatched bases: 9.

V gene TRBV18 combines with J gene TRBJ1-1; D ambiguous. V was clipped by 8 bases and J by 0 bases, with 19 bases between them. The CDR3 consists of 16 residues. The germline V gene has CDR1 KGHSH and CDR2 LQKENI. The CDR3 region is CASPPPGTGLNTEAFF. The DNA of the CDR3 is TGTGCCAGCCCTCCCCCGGGAACCGGGCTGAACACTGAAGCTTTCTTT.

The CDR3 loop reads CASSQETAVSPAWEAFF. DNA of the CDR3: TGCGCCAGCAGCCAAGAAACAGCCGTCAGCCCCGCGTGGGAAGCTTTCTTT. J is TRBJ1-1 and V is TRBV4-3, with D unresolved. Looked up from germline, CDR1 is LGHNA and CDR2 is YSLEER. CDR3 length equals 17 residues. Trimming took 0 bases from V and 8 from J, leaving 22 bases between them.

The rearrangement links TRBV6-1 to TRBJ1-2; D gene uncertain. Germline values: CDR1 MNHNS, CDR2 SASEGT. Trimming cost V 5 bases and J 8 bases, with 18 bases left between them. CDR3 length: 14 residues. This chain's CDR3 is CASSSQPEVEGYTF. DNA of the CDR3: TGTGCCAGCAGTTCCCAACCGGAAGTGGAGGGCTACACCTTC.

The chain recombines TRBV29-1 with TRBJ1-2; a possible D gene is TRBD1 (6 bases). The germline V and J ends were trimmed by 7 bases and 6 bases, with 18 bases remaining between them. The CDR3 sequence is 13 residues long. Germline CDR1 SQVTM, CDR2 ANQGSEA. The CDR3: CSARQDINDGYTF. In nucleotides, the CDR3 is TGCAGCGCCAGACAGGACATAAATGATGGCTACACCTTC.